This T cell receptor (beta chain) was sequenced during a study of radiotherapy plus CTLA-4 blockade in lung cancer. Study as a whole: An objective response was seen in 18% of patients, and disease control in about 31%. Findings and caveats of the study: Peripheral blood showed expansion of tumor-derived TCR clones after radiotherapy and ipilimumab.

The CDR3 runs to 16 residues. The ends lost 0 bases at V and 8 bases at J; junction bases unmatched: 12. Germline-derived CDR1 and CDR2 are LNHNV and YYDKDF (reference sequence). With ipilimumab providing CTLA-4 blockade, focal radiation was administered to patients who had chemo-refractory metastatic non-small-cell lung cancer. Sequenced by immunoSEQ multiplex PCR; TCRdb stores in-frame clones only, minus some. The sample has about 55,000 clones, around four fifths seen once. For this clone: Its antigen remains unknown.

This chain joins TRBV15 and TRBJ1-2; 7 bases agree with TRBD1. This sequence was found in a human donor with non-small cell lung cancer whose response to radiotherapy plus ipilimumab could not be evaluated. The sequencing here drew on peripheral blood, taken from a patient treated with radiotherapy plus ipilimumab. The DNA of the CDR3 is TGTGCCACCAGCAGAGATGGAAAGGGGGCCAGACTCGGCTACACCTTC. Its translation: CATSRDGKGARLGYTF.